The clone carrying this T cell receptor (beta chain) was seen a single time. The record originates from a study of shared T cell receptors in the human thymus. Produced via immunoSEQ multiplex PCR; TCRdb's table is partial and in-frame only. Of roughly 500,000 clones listed, approximately 78% are singletons. CDR1 MRHNA and CDR2 SNTAGT come from the germline V gene. Trimming took 4 bases from V and 7 from J; bases not matched to a gene: 7. There are 14 residues in the CDR3. The sample was also reused in another study, on human thymus T cells. That source adds: The source of the thymus tissue was resections taken during corrective heart surgery. Related research examined unrelated individuals and reported that their thymic repertoires overlapped highly.

Material for sequencing was thymocytes. The sequence came from a boy in the first two years of life with a congenital heart defect. J is TRBJ2-1 and V is TRBV6-4, with 7 positions matching TRBD2. This CDR3 is CASSGAGAQNEQFF. CDR3 DNA: TGTGCCAGCAGTGGGGCGGGAGCTCAGAATGAGCAGTTCTTC.